This T cell receptor beta chain emerged from a study of T cells in Graves' hyperthyroidism and ophthalmopathy. Study overall: Before treatment of any kind, peripheral blood was taken at initial diagnosis.

The V gene's germline CDR1 is SNHLY and CDR2 FYNNEI. Germline trimming cut 4 bases from V and 7 bases from J; bases unmatched to any gene: 17. This CDR3 spans 18 amino acids. Subjects with ophthalmopathy showed a Clinical Activity Score no lower than 3, a NOSPECS grade no lower than 4, and a duration shorter than 3 months. Diagnoses rested on clinical symptoms, serum thyroxine and TRAb, thyroid ultrasound and orbital computed tomography. This clonotype was picked up many times. Regions amplified from RNA transcripts were the TCR beta CDR3 regions. First-round RT-PCR targeting the TCR CDR3 was performed with the HTBI primer set. TCRdb reprocessed the multiplex PCR reads via MiXCR and lists one record per CDR3 protein. The sample has about 640,000 distinct CDR3 sequences; less than 25% are singletons.

This sequence joins TRBV2 and TRBJ1-1; TRBD1 aligns across 11 bases. The clonotype comes from a man aged 30-40 years with Graves' ophthalmopathy. The sample comprised blood. The CDR3 coding sequence is TGTGCCAGCAGTGCCCTAGGACAGGGGGCCTACCTCCGCCTTGAAGCTTTCTTT. Its protein is CASSALGQGAYLRLEAFF.